This TCR beta chain stems from a study of OX40 agonist ivuxolimab in advanced cancers. In the study overall: Ivuxolimab was an agonistic, fully human IgG2 monoclonal antibody directed against OX40 (CD134), a costimulatory receptor. Intravenous ivuxolimab was administered to patients every 2 weeks at six dose levels: 0.01, 0.1, 0.3, 1.5, 3 and 10 mg/kg. Of the approximately 53 patients in dose escalation, about 20 had hepatocellular carcinoma, approximately 15 had melanoma, 9 had renal cell carcinoma and 9 had head and neck cancer. The dose-escalation cohort was about 86% male with a mean age of about 65 years, ranging from roughly 23 to 90. Prior anti-PD-1, anti-PD-L1 or anti-CTLA-4 therapy was permitted, and about two fifths of dose-escalation patients had received checkpoint inhibitors. Partial responses were achieved by three dose-escalation patients, of whom one had hepatocellular carcinoma and two had cutaneous melanoma. The purpose of peripheral TCRbeta sequencing was to test whether ivuxolimab changed TCR sequence diversity and led to clonal T-cell expansion. The paper reports the monotherapy dose-escalation portion (N of about 51 patients) of the phase I ivuxolimab trial. The full study reports these points: At doses of 0.1 to 3.0 mg/kg, clonal expansion of both CD4+ and CD8+ T cells in blood was seen between baseline and week 6. The antigen specificity of the clonally expanded peripheral T cells was not determined. Low levels of normalized T-cell clonal expansion were also shown by some nonresponding patients. Partial responders in the 0.1-3.0 mg/kg groups had among the lowest normalized peripheral clonal expansion, especially among CD8+ T cells. After ivuxolimab, more expanded clones were found on average in CD8+ T cells than in CD4+ T cells.

The trial excluded patients who had a history of autoimmune disease or were on systemic immunosuppression. Peripheral blood for TCR sequencing was collected from all dose cohorts at baseline, on cycle 4 day 1, and on cycle 7 day 1. The samples were taken from a phase I, first-in-human, multicenter, open-label dose-escalation trial of ivuxolimab. Adults with locally advanced or metastatic melanoma, renal cell, hepatocellular, or head and neck squamous cell carcinoma were enrolled in the trial. Before TCR sequencing, CD4+ T cells and CD8+ T cells from peripheral blood were sorted into separate populations. A word on this clone: Its antigen is unknown. Nothing much larger sits one base from this clone, and base qualities are not available.

Its CDR3 holds 15 amino acids, cysteine through phenylalanine. The read is trimmed to its CDR3 DNA, 45 bases read in frame from base 1. Compared with germline, V lacks 0 bases and J lacks 3 bases; bases without a gene match: 2. Sequences SGDLS (CDR1) and YYNGEE (CDR2) are obtained from the germline V gene. Genomic DNA was isolated from the sorted cells so that the TCRbeta CDR3 region could be sequenced. The immunoSEQ Assay was used to sequence the TCRbeta CDR3 regions. Imported from immuneACCESS, the table was reduced by TCRdb to in-frame sequences with V and J called. These copies leave out some clones; in studies compared against another copy, an unresolved V gene accounts for under half, and the cause of the remainder is not known. A total of nearly 60,000 clones appear in this sample, over 70% of them only once. The top ten clones comprise about 3% of the sample.

This clonotype was obtained from an adult with an advanced solid tumor such as melanoma, head and neck, liver or kidney cancer. The rearranged segments are TRBV9 and TRBJ2-7, and 11 junction bases match TRBD1. The sample was CD4+ or CD8+ T cells sorted from blood, taken in a trial of the OX40 agonist ivuxolimab. The nucleotide sequence is given as TGTGCCAGCAGCGTAGGCGGGACAGGGGGCTACGAGCAGTACTTC. Its coded protein is CASSVGGTGGYEQYF.